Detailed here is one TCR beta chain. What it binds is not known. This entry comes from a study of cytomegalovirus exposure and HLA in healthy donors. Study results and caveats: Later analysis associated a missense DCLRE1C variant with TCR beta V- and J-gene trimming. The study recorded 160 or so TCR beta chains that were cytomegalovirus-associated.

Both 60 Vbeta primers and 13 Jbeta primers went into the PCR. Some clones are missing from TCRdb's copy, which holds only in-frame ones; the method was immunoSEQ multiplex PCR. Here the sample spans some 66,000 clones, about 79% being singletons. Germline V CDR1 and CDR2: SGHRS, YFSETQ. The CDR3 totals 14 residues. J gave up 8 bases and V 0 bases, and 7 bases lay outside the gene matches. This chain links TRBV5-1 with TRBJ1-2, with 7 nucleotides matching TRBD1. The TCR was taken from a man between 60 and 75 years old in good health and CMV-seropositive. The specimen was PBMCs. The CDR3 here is CASSLEGAMSGYTF. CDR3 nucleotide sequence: TGCGCCAGCAGCTTGGAGGGGGCCATGTCCGGCTACACCTTC.